This is a list of T cell receptor beta chains from one sample in a study of shared clonotypes between healthy human individuals. TCRdb's copy holds only in-frame clones and misses some; the assay was immunoSEQ multiplex PCR. Seen here are 400,000 to 550,000 clones, 79% observed once, and the top ten hold less than 15%. The source material was PBMCs. These receptors were obtained from a woman in her thirties or forties in good health. Some clones in this sample may be carry-over from other donors' samples. CDR3s include the opening cysteine and the closing phenylalanine or tryptophan. A D gene is named only where the DNA matches it firmly. Some rows mark clone size as missing; the rest say once, few, many or name a class of expanded clone.

d_call,j_call,clone_size,v_call,cdr3_nt,cdr3_aa
-,TRBJ2-1,-,TRBV29-1,TGCAGCGTTGCGCAGGCCTACAATGAGCAGTTCTTC,CSVAQAYNEQFF
TRBD1,TRBJ1-6,-,TRBV7-9,TGTGCCAGCAGCTATACAGGGGATTCACCCCTCCACTTT,CASSYTGDSPLHF
TRBD2,TRBJ2-3,-,TRBV6-1,TGTGCCAGCAGTGTGCGGACTAGCGGTTCCATTGGGGATACGCAGTATTTT,CASSVRTSGSIGDTQYF
TRBD1,TRBJ1-5,-,TRBV10-3,TGTGCCATCAGTCAAGACAGGGGTAGCAATCAGCCCCAGCATTTT,CAISQDRGSNQPQHF
TRBD2,TRBJ2-1,-,TRBV4-1,TGCGCCAGCAGCCACCCTAGCGGGAGGGGGAATGAGCAGTTCTTC,CASSHPSGRGNEQFF
-,TRBJ1-1,-,TRBV5-1,TGCGCCAGCAGCTCCGACCGACCGAACACTGAAGCTTTCTTT,CASSSDRPNTEAFF
-,TRBJ2-7,-,TRBV6-5,TGTGCCAGCAGCCCAAGAGGGGTCAGGCCCTACGAGCAGTACTTC,CASSPRGVRPYEQYF
-,TRBJ2-3,-,TRBV2,TGTGCCAGCAGTGAAGTAACAGACACAGATACGCAGTATTTT,CASSEVTDTDTQYF
TRBD2,TRBJ2-1,-,TRBV4-3,TGCGCCAGCAGCGTTTTCTTAGCGGGGAACAATGAGCAGTTCTTC,CASSVFLAGNNEQFF
-,TRBJ1-4,-,TRBV10-2,TGCGCCAGCCGCAAGGACATGAGGGCAACTAATGAAAAACTGTTTTTT,CASRKDMRATNEKLFF
TRBD1,TRBJ1-5,-,TRBV27,TGTGCCAGCCGGGACAGGGGGCGCCGCAATCAGCCCCAGCATTTT,CASRDRGRRNQPQHF
-,TRBJ2-5,many,TRBV27,TGTGCCAGCTCCCGGAGGCCCCAAGAGACCCAGTACTTC,CASSRRPQETQYF
TRBD2,TRBJ2-5,-,TRBV7-2,TGTGCCAGCAGCTTAATGGGGGGAGGGGACCAAGAGACCCAGTACTTC,CASSLMGGGDQETQYF
TRBD1,TRBJ2-7,few,TRBV18,TGTGCCAGCTCATACGAACAGGGGCACGAGCAGTACTTC,CASSYEQGHEQYF
TRBD2,TRBJ2-1,-,TRBV6-5,TGTGCCAGCAGCTTGGGTAGCGGGAACTGGAATGAGCAGTTCTTC,CASSLGSGNWNEQFF
-,TRBJ2-7,-,TRBV6-5,TGTGCCAGCAGTTACTCGACAGTTTCCTACGAGCAGTACTTC,CASSYSTVSYEQYF